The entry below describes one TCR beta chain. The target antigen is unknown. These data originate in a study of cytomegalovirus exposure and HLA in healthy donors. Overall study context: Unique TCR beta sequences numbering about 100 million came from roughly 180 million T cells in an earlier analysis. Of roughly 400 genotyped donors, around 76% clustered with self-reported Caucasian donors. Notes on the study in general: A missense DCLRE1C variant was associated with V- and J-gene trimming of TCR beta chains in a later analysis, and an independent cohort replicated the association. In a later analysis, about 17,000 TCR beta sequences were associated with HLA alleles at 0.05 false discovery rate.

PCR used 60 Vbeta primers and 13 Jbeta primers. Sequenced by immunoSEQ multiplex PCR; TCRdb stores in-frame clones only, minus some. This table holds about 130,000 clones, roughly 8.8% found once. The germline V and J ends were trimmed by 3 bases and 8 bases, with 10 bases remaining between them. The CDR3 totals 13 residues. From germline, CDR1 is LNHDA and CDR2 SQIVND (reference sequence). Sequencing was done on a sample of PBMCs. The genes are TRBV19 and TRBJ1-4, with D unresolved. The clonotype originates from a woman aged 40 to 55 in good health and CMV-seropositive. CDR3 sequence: CASSIQAAEKLFF. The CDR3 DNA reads TGTGCCAGTAGTATTCAGGCAGCCGAAAAACTGTTTTTT.